This is a list of T cell receptor beta chains from one sample in a study of T cells expressing NK-cell markers. TCRdb re-called the 5' RACE reads, yielding one record per CDR3 amino acid sequence without DNA. Here the sample table reports about 400,000 distinct CDR3 sequences. Specimen: blood T cells: a sorted CD56 or NKG2C T cell subset, CD4+ or CD8+ T cells, or bulk PBMC T cells (not recorded which). These TCRs come from a woman aged 45-65 years in good health. Both conserved end residues are part of each CDR3.

cdr3_aa	v_call	j_call
CASSRGPENYGYTF	TRBV28	TRBJ1-2
CASTLSRTWETQYF	TRBV7-8	TRBJ2-5
CASSESLTSGVGDNEQFF	TRBV10-1	TRBJ2-1
CASSQGDSYHGYTF	TRBV3-1	TRBJ1-2
CSAGTEHNEQFF	TRBV20-1	TRBJ2-1
CASSYTSANTDTQYF	TRBV7-2	TRBJ2-3
CSVEDLGEQYF	TRBV29-1	TRBJ2-7
CASSPTRGGQDIQYF	TRBV2	TRBJ2-4
CSVERVKETQYF	TRBV29-1	TRBJ2-5
CSVKDPGELFF	TRBV29-1	TRBJ2-2
CSARRPTSSTDTQYF	TRBV20-1	TRBJ2-3
CASKLSGLTGELFF	TRBV12-3/TRBV12-4	TRBJ2-2
CASTERRAGANVLTF	TRBV12-3/TRBV12-4	TRBJ2-6
CASSVGRIPHTQYF	TRBV9	TRBJ2-3
CASSDPGQGALHF	TRBV25-1	TRBJ1-5
CASSSSGGPSEQFF	TRBV12-3/TRBV12-4	TRBJ2-1
CASSPTGGTTGELFF	TRBV6-5	TRBJ2-2
CASIAGQRGPTLSGELFF	TRBV6-6	TRBJ2-2
CASSLRTGGSYNEQFF	TRBV5-1	TRBJ2-1
CASSTMTGANTEAFF	TRBV7-9	TRBJ1-1
CSVLEGAGGYTF	TRBV29-1	TRBJ1-2
CSVPDITSGIYNEQFF	TRBV29-1	TRBJ2-1
CASSHSGTDFQPQHF	TRBV7-9	TRBJ1-5
CASSASTSTDTQYF	TRBV25-1	TRBJ2-3
CASSSHDQMSYDEQFF	TRBV5-5	TRBJ2-1